A selection of T cell receptor beta chains follows, all from one sample in a study of CD8 T cells in ankylosing spondylitis. TCRdb itself ran the 5' RACE reads through MiXCR, one entry per CDR3 protein. The sample lists roughly 130,000 distinct CDR3 sequences, about 6.5% occurring once. Sequenced sample: blood, either unsorted or a sorted T cell fraction (not recorded which). The source of these receptors is a male donor with ankylosing spondylitis or in good health (not recorded which). Each CDR3 is given with its conserved first and last residue. Each record gives: clone size, J gene, D gene, V gene, CDR3 protein, CDR3 DNA. A D gene is named only where the DNA matches it firmly. The listing skips clone size in some rows; elsewhere it reads once, few, many or a size class.

clone_size: many; j_call: TRBJ2-1; d_call: .; v_call: TRBV11-3; cdr3_aa: CASSLVSGRSYNEQFF; cdr3_nt: TGTGCCAGCAGCTTAGTATCTGGGCGCTCCTACAATGAGCAGTTCTTC
clone_size: many; j_call: TRBJ2-2; d_call: .; v_call: TRBV5-1; cdr3_aa: CASSSQSNTGELFF; cdr3_nt: TGCGCCAGCAGCTCCCAATCGAACACCGGGGAGCTGTTTTTT
clone_size: many; j_call: TRBJ2-7; d_call: TRBD2; v_call: TRBV12-3/TRBV12-4; cdr3_aa: CASSLGGTSDEQYF; cdr3_nt: TGTGCCAGCAGTTTGGGAGGGACTAGCGACGAGCAGTACTTC
clone_size: many; j_call: TRBJ2-2; d_call: .; v_call: TRBV5-1; cdr3_aa: CASERGTKNTGELFF; cdr3_nt: TGCGCCAGCGAAAGGGGGACAAAGAACACCGGGGAGCTGTTTTTT
clone_size: many; j_call: TRBJ2-2; d_call: TRBD2; v_call: TRBV12-3/TRBV12-4; cdr3_aa: CASSSLRREGNTGELFF; cdr3_nt: TGTGCCAGCAGTTCCCTCAGACGGGAGGGCAACACCGGGGAGCTGTTTTTT
clone_size: many; j_call: TRBJ2-1; d_call: .; v_call: TRBV29-1; cdr3_aa: CSVDGSGSRYNEQFF; cdr3_nt: TGCAGCGTTGATGGGAGCGGGTCACGTTACAATGAGCAGTTCTTC
clone_size: .; j_call: TRBJ2-7; d_call: .; v_call: TRBV5-1; cdr3_aa: CASSLGRQYYEQYF; cdr3_nt: TGCGCCAGCAGCTTGGGACGACAGTACTACGAGCAGTACTTC
clone_size: many; j_call: TRBJ2-7; d_call: .; v_call: TRBV29-1; cdr3_aa: CSVGTGYEQYF; cdr3_nt: TGCAGCGTGGGTACTGGCTACGAGCAGTACTTC
clone_size: many; j_call: TRBJ2-1; d_call: .; v_call: TRBV5-1; cdr3_aa: CASSLRDMSGEQFF; cdr3_nt: TGCGCCAGCAGCTTGCGGGACATGTCTGGTGAGCAGTTCTTC
clone_size: .; j_call: TRBJ2-5; d_call: TRBD2; v_call: TRBV20-1; cdr3_aa: CSARSPLAGGLETQYF; cdr3_nt: TGCAGTGCTAGAAGCCCCCTGGCGGGAGGGCTGGAGACCCAGTACTTC
clone_size: many; j_call: TRBJ2-7; d_call: TRBD1; v_call: TRBV9; cdr3_aa: CASSSRTGPSYEQYF; cdr3_nt: TGTGCCAGCAGCTCTAGGACAGGGCCTTCCTACGAGCAGTACTTC
clone_size: many; j_call: TRBJ1-6; d_call: .; v_call: TRBV29-1; cdr3_aa: CSVAAAGNSPLHF; cdr3_nt: TGCAGCGTTGCGGCCGCGGGGAATTCACCCCTCCACTTT
clone_size: many; j_call: TRBJ2-7; d_call: TRBD2; v_call: TRBV4-1; cdr3_aa: CASSQNPSGSSYEQYF; cdr3_nt: TGCGCCAGCAGCCAAAACCCTAGCGGGAGTTCTTACGAGCAGTACTTC
clone_size: many; j_call: TRBJ1-6; d_call: .; v_call: TRBV6-5; cdr3_aa: CASSYSLEGGNRPLHF; cdr3_nt: TGTGCCAGCAGTTACTCCTTGGAGGGGGGTAACCGACCCCTCCACTTT
clone_size: many; j_call: TRBJ2-3; d_call: .; v_call: TRBV19; cdr3_aa: CASREPRRDPDTQYF; cdr3_nt: TGTGCCAGTAGAGAGCCGAGGCGGGATCCAGATACGCAGTATTTT
clone_size: many; j_call: TRBJ2-5; d_call: .; v_call: TRBV24-1; cdr3_aa: CATSDYQETQYF; cdr3_nt: TGTGCCACCAGTGATTACCAAGAGACCCAGTACTTC
clone_size: many; j_call: TRBJ2-7; d_call: TRBD1; v_call: TRBV27; cdr3_aa: CASGYRDRGREQYF; cdr3_nt: TGTGCCAGCGGGTACCGGGACAGGGGGCGCGAGCAGTACTTC
clone_size: many; j_call: TRBJ1-1; d_call: .; v_call: TRBV4-3; cdr3_aa: CASSPVRVHGDNGAFF; cdr3_nt: TGCGCCAGCAGCCCAGTCCGGGTCCATGGAGATAACGGAGCTTTCTTT
clone_size: .; j_call: TRBJ2-3; d_call: TRBD1; v_call: TRBV27; cdr3_aa: CASSLLGQGAIDTQYF; cdr3_nt: TGTGCCAGCAGTTTATTAGGACAGGGGGCGATAGATACGCAGTATTTT
clone_size: many; j_call: TRBJ2-1; d_call: TRBD1; v_call: TRBV7-2; cdr3_aa: CASTDRGLHNEQFF; cdr3_nt: TGTGCCAGCACCGACAGGGGGCTACACAATGAGCAGTTCTTC
clone_size: many; j_call: TRBJ1-1; d_call: .; v_call: TRBV9; cdr3_aa: CASSVALEHPAFF; cdr3_nt: TGTGCCAGCAGCGTAGCTCTTGAACATCCGGCTTTCTTT
clone_size: many; j_call: TRBJ1-6; d_call: TRBD1; v_call: TRBV20-1; cdr3_aa: CSARETGAFKSLHF; cdr3_nt: TGCAGTGCTAGAGAGACAGGGGCCTTTAAGAGCCTCCACTTT
clone_size: many; j_call: TRBJ1-6; d_call: .; v_call: TRBV20-1; cdr3_aa: CSARVGRNNSPLHF; cdr3_nt: TGCAGTGCTAGAGTCGGACGGAATAATTCACCCCTCCACTTT
clone_size: few; j_call: TRBJ1-2; d_call: .; v_call: TRBV7-3; cdr3_aa: CASSPNPGTLRGYTF; cdr3_nt: TGTGCCAGCAGCCCGAACCCCGGGACACTGCGGGGCTACACCTTC
clone_size: many; j_call: TRBJ2-3; d_call: .; v_call: TRBV5-1; cdr3_aa: CASSLAQIPSTDTQYF; cdr3_nt: TGCGCCAGCAGCTTGGCCCAGATCCCCAGCACAGATACGCAGTATTTT
clone_size: .; j_call: TRBJ2-7; d_call: .; v_call: TRBV12-3/TRBV12-4; cdr3_aa: CASSLFGVNEQYF; cdr3_nt: TGTGCCAGCAGTCTCTTCGGGGTCAACGAGCAGTACTTC
clone_size: many; j_call: TRBJ2-3; d_call: TRBD1; v_call: TRBV20-1; cdr3_aa: CSARGQGMNTQYF; cdr3_nt: TGCAGTGCTAGAGGACAGGGTATGAATACGCAGTATTTT
clone_size: many; j_call: TRBJ2-7; d_call: TRBD2; v_call: TRBV20-1; cdr3_aa: CSAVVASGGYEQYF; cdr3_nt: TGCAGTGCCGTTGTCGCTAGCGGGGGTTACGAGCAGTACTTC
clone_size: many; j_call: TRBJ2-1; d_call: TRBD2; v_call: TRBV18; cdr3_aa: CASSPTGGLANEQFF; cdr3_nt: TGTGCCAGCTCACCTACTGGGGGACTAGCGAATGAGCAGTTCTTC
clone_size: many; j_call: TRBJ2-2; d_call: TRBD1; v_call: TRBV12-3/TRBV12-4; cdr3_aa: CASSKLRTGQNTGELFF; cdr3_nt: TGTGCCAGCAGCAAATTAAGGACAGGACAGAACACCGGGGAGCTGTTTTTT
clone_size: few; j_call: TRBJ2-5; d_call: TRBD1; v_call: TRBV7-9; cdr3_aa: CASSWGTGGETQYF; cdr3_nt: TGTGCCAGCAGCTGGGGGACAGGAGGAGAGACCCAGTACTTC
clone_size: many; j_call: TRBJ1-5; d_call: .; v_call: TRBV15; cdr3_aa: CATSTGYRAQHF; cdr3_nt: TGTGCCACCAGCACGGGTTATCGGGCCCAGCATTTT
clone_size: many; j_call: TRBJ1-6; d_call: .; v_call: TRBV5-1; cdr3_aa: CASSRDFSRLDSPLHF; cdr3_nt: TGCGCCAGCAGCCGGGACTTTTCGAGATTAGATTCACCCCTCCACTTT
clone_size: many; j_call: TRBJ2-7; d_call: TRBD1; v_call: TRBV12-3/TRBV12-4; cdr3_aa: CASSLATGQLGEQYF; cdr3_nt: TGTGCCAGCAGTTTAGCGACAGGGCAGCTGGGCGAGCAGTACTTC
clone_size: few; j_call: TRBJ1-1; d_call: .; v_call: TRBV20-1; cdr3_aa: CSARIQLNTEAFF; cdr3_nt: TGCAGTGCTAGAATACAGTTGAACACTGAAGCTTTCTTT
clone_size: many; j_call: TRBJ1-2; d_call: .; v_call: TRBV5-1; cdr3_aa: CASTGQNYGYTF; cdr3_nt: TGCGCCAGCACCGGACAGAACTATGGCTACACCTTC
clone_size: many; j_call: TRBJ2-3; d_call: .; v_call: TRBV5-1; cdr3_aa: CASSPRLSSKGMKDTQYF; cdr3_nt: TGCGCCAGCAGCCCCAGGCTTTCTTCGAAAGGGATGAAGGATACGCAGTATTTT
clone_size: few; j_call: TRBJ2-2; d_call: .; v_call: TRBV6-1; cdr3_aa: CASRPRTTTGELFF; cdr3_nt: TGTGCCAGCAGACCACGGACCACCACCGGGGAGCTGTTTTTT
clone_size: few; j_call: TRBJ1-1; d_call: TRBD1; v_call: TRBV7-9; cdr3_aa: CASAWGTGRNTEAFF; cdr3_nt: TGTGCCAGCGCCTGGGGGACAGGACGCAACACTGAAGCTTTCTTT
clone_size: many; j_call: TRBJ2-5; d_call: .; v_call: TRBV11-2; cdr3_aa: CASSLARRGSLEETQYF; cdr3_nt: TGTGCCAGCAGCTTAGCACGGAGAGGGAGCCTGGAGGAGACCCAGTACTTC
clone_size: many; j_call: TRBJ2-6; d_call: .; v_call: TRBV29-1; cdr3_aa: CSVEGTGANVLTF; cdr3_nt: TGCAGCGTCGAGGGCACTGGGGCCAACGTCCTGACTTTC
clone_size: .; j_call: TRBJ1-1; d_call: TRBD1; v_call: TRBV18; cdr3_aa: CASSPWDSPSNTEAFF; cdr3_nt: TGTGCCAGTTCACCTTGGGACAGCCCATCGAACACTGAAGCTTTCTTT
clone_size: many; j_call: TRBJ2-7; d_call: TRBD2; v_call: TRBV7-6; cdr3_aa: CASSLFAASGYEQYF; cdr3_nt: TGTGCCAGCAGCTTGTTCGCCGCTAGCGGCTACGAGCAGTACTTC
clone_size: .; j_call: TRBJ1-3; d_call: .; v_call: TRBV12-3/TRBV12-4; cdr3_aa: CASSSGLSGNTIYF; cdr3_nt: TGTGCCAGCAGTTCAGGCCTCTCTGGAAACACCATATATTTT
clone_size: many; j_call: TRBJ1-5; d_call: .; v_call: TRBV7-9; cdr3_aa: CASSQRGVGYQPQHF; cdr3_nt: TGTGCCAGCAGCCAACGGGGGGTTGGATATCAGCCCCAGCATTTT
clone_size: many; j_call: TRBJ2-7; d_call: TRBD2; v_call: TRBV5-1; cdr3_aa: CASSSSGSSYEQYF; cdr3_nt: TGCGCCAGCAGCTCTAGCGGGAGCTCCTACGAGCAGTACTTC
clone_size: .; j_call: TRBJ2-1; d_call: TRBD2; v_call: TRBV12-3/TRBV12-4; cdr3_aa: CASRYLAGADEQFF; cdr3_nt: TGTGCCAGCAGATACCTAGCGGGGGCGGATGAGCAGTTCTTC
clone_size: few; j_call: TRBJ2-3; d_call: .; v_call: TRBV5-5; cdr3_aa: CASSLLDGTDTQYF; cdr3_nt: TGTGCCAGCAGCTTGCTTGACGGCACAGATACGCAGTATTTT
clone_size: few; j_call: TRBJ1-1; d_call: TRBD1; v_call: TRBV7-2; cdr3_aa: CASSAWTGMNTEAFF; cdr3_nt: TGTGCCAGCAGCGCCTGGACAGGCATGAACACTGAAGCTTTCTTT